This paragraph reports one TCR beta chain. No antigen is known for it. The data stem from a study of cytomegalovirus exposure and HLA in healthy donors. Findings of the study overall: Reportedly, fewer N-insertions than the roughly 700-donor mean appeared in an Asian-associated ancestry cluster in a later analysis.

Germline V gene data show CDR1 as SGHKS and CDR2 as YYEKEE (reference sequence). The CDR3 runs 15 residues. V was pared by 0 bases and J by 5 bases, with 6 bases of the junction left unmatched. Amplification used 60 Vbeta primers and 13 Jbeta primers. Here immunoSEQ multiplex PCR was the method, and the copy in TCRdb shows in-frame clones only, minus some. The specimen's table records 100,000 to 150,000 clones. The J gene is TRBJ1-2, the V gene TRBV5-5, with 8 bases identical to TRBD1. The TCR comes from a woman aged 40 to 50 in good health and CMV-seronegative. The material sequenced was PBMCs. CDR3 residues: CASSLVLTGEYGYTF. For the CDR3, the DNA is TGTGCCAGCAGCTTGGTATTGACAGGGGAATATGGCTACACCTTC.